These T cell receptor beta chains were read from a single sample in a study of blood T cell repertoires in COVID-19. Assay used: immunoSEQ multiplex PCR; TCRdb lists only in-frame clones, some missing. The table lists some 140,000 clones, just under 85% of them singletons. Sequencing was done on a sample of peripheral blood. The receptors stem from a human donor in a cohort sampled during active COVID-19. CDR3s include the opening cysteine and the closing phenylalanine or tryptophan. The D gene is left open where the match is weak.

V	D	J	CDR3
TRBV5-4	NA	TRBJ2-5	CATAVGSQETQYF
TRBV3-1/TRBV3-2	NA	TRBJ2-7	CASSQVGRGYSYEQYF
TRBV5-1	TRBD2	TRBJ2-1	CASSSSGGTRNEQFF
TRBV3-1/TRBV3-2	TRBD1	TRBJ1-3	CASSQPGTGPSGNTIYF
TRBV19	NA	TRBJ2-3	CASSRGTGLPDTQYF
TRBV6-2/TRBV6-3	TRBD2	TRBJ2-2	CASSYRGGRYTGELFF
TRBV2	TRBD2	TRBJ2-1	CASSERGLVSYNEQFF
TRBV5-5	NA	TRBJ1-4	CASSSSIRGDSPNEKLFF
TRBV30	TRBD1	TRBJ1-6	CAWSVQGANSPLHF
TRBV9	NA	TRBJ1-1	CASSAVLGQGRTEAFF
TRBV10-1	NA	TRBJ1-1	CASSEFQGYTEAFF
TRBV30	NA	TRBJ1-2	CAANAAGYGYTF
TRBV18	NA	TRBJ1-1	CASSPMTVRNMNTEAFF
TRBV19	NA	TRBJ2-6	CASSATVGANVLTF
TRBV10-2	TRBD2	TRBJ2-7	CASRSPRAGGSYEQYF
TRBV4-1	TRBD1	TRBJ1-2	CASSLMGQGADYGYTF
TRBV25-1	TRBD1	TRBJ2-7	CASSGGQGSDEQYF
TRBV6-5	NA	TRBJ2-2	CASRKNTGYTGELFF
TRBV6-4	TRBD1	TRBJ1-1	CASRGQGATTEAFF
TRBV7-2	TRBD2	TRBJ2-7	CASSLEAGGALIYEQYF
TRBV19	NA	TRBJ1-3	CASSRDNSGNTIYF
TRBV3-1/TRBV3-2	NA	TRBJ1-5	CASSQGYGGNQPQHF
TRBV27	TRBD2	TRBJ2-5	CASSFKRGVQETQYF
TRBV7-8	NA	TRBJ1-1	CASSSDTEAFF
TRBV7-9	TRBD1	TRBJ2-5	CASSSTTGGQETQYF
TRBV5-4	NA	TRBJ2-6	CASSLVWASGANVLTF
TRBV6-5	NA	TRBJ2-1	CASRDILYNEQFF
TRBV15	TRBD1	TRBJ2-5	CATSIRDRGPETQYF
TRBV7-8	TRBD1	TRBJ1-5	CASSLRRDRRYYSNQPQHF
TRBV19	TRBD2	TRBJ2-1	CASSRPGTSRDEQFF
TRBV7-2	TRBD1	TRBJ1-1	CASSYRQGSTGAFF
TRBV7-9	TRBD2	TRBJ2-7	CASSYPGLAYEQYF
TRBV30	TRBD2	TRBJ2-3	CAWRGLAGGPRYF
TRBV7-2	TRBD1	TRBJ1-2	CASSVDRGRGYTF
TRBV30	TRBD2	TRBJ2-3	CAWTVGLAAATDTQYF
TRBV27	TRBD2	TRBJ2-7	CASSPGGSYEQYF
TRBV7-9	NA	TRBJ1-2	CASSLSGQTPYGYTF
TRBV19	NA	TRBJ2-7	CASSIDFGRHYEQYF
TRBV6-5	TRBD1	TRBJ1-1	CASRRDRYAAEAFF
TRBV5-1	NA	TRBJ1-3	CAPRSGVALSPSGNTIYF
TRBV23-1	NA	TRBJ1-5	CAGGGEDQPQHF
TRBV2	NA	TRBJ2-5	CASTNPAGQETQYF
TRBV3-1/TRBV3-2	NA	TRBJ2-3	CASKDRGAGNTDTQYF
TRBV5-6	NA	TRBJ2-2	CASSLVGGANTGELFF
TRBV5-8	NA	TRBJ1-1	CASSLVRGEAFF
TRBV11-2	NA	TRBJ2-3	CASSVQVAGPDTQYF
TRBV19	TRBD2	TRBJ2-5	CASNARGGAQETQYF
TRBV30	NA	TRBJ1-2	CAWSADIRGTYGYTF
TRBV4-1	NA	TRBJ1-6	CASSQDWTTLASPLHF
TRBV30	NA	TRBJ1-4	CAWSVGLGREKLFF
TRBV5-8	TRBD1	TRBJ1-5	CASSYDRGSQPQHF